This entry describes one T cell receptor (beta chain). The data were taken from a study of blood T cell repertoires in COVID-19. In the study overall: From T cells, B-cell-depleted T cells, or PBMCs came the material, which was cDNA or gDNA.

Authors' methods: Reference gene primer amplification gave estimated nucleated cell counts. Data came from immunoSEQ multiplex PCR; TCRdb stores just in-frame clones and leaves some out. D and trimming come from the DNA, and the V and J calls and clone size come from that table. The repertoire consists of 52,000 or so clones, with 78% occurring once and the leading ten covering 4.9%. CDR1 LNHNV and CDR2 YYDKDF come from the germline V gene (reference sequence). V was clipped by 0 bases and J by 6 bases; unmatched bases: 13. The CDR3 runs 18 residues. The clonotype originates from a human donor in a cohort sampled during active COVID-19. Sequenced input: peripheral blood. The chain joins TRBV15 to TRBJ2-7; 11 nucleotides align to TRBD2. CDR3 in amino acids: CATSRDHMGSGRAGEQYF. Written as DNA, the CDR3 is TGTGCCACCAGCAGAGATCATATGGGTAGCGGGAGGGCCGGCGAGCAGTACTTC.